This T cell receptor (beta chain) was observed in a study of Graves' ophthalmopathy and Graves' hyperthyroidism (dated by TCRdb to 2016 to 2019). Notes on the research overall: Stable hyperthyroidism was defined as no progression to ophthalmopathy within 18 months of follow-up. The study used signatures of the TCR beta repertoire to tell Graves' ophthalmopathy apart from Graves' hyperthyroidism and to predict which patients would progress to ophthalmopathy. After sampling, hyperthyroidism patients received methimazole starting at 30 mg daily, and ophthalmopathy patients received high-dose intravenous methylprednisolone. A discovery set of 100 or so patients (43 ophthalmopathy, 55 to 60 stable hyperthyroidism) was enrolled to explore V-J signatures distinguishing ophthalmopathy from hyperthyroidism. In over five hyperthyroidism patients, T-cell repertoires of thyroid tissue and blood were compared. In total, some 140 blood samples were TCR-sequenced: around 42 ophthalmopathy, approximately 80 hyperthyroidism and approximately 17 hyperthyroidism-to-ophthalmopathy patients. An independent validation cohort comprised 18 hyperthyroidism patients and roughly 15 patients who later progressed from hyperthyroidism to ophthalmopathy. Here is what the overall study found, with its caveats: In validation, the model predicted ophthalmopathy progression with about 70% sensitivity and 72.22% specificity; roughly 12 predicted patients were CT-confirmed with GO in a median of approximately six months. Most of the expanded thyroid clonotypes with a frequency above 0.001 were also detected in blood, and it was suggested that the thyroid immune response may be reflected by blood repertoires. In cross-validation, the 13-signature model distinguished ophthalmopathy from stable hyperthyroidism with around 90% sensitivity and around 81% specificity, while in the test set the corresponding values were around 79% and 71%. Sample size was not statistically predetermined, and group allocation was not concealed from the investigators.

Including the terminal cysteine and phenylalanine, the CDR3 comprises 15 residues. Just the 45-base CDR3 DNA is kept, in frame starting at base 1. The germline V and J ends show losses of 2 bases and 5 bases respectively, and no gene match explains 7 bases of the junction. CDR1 and CDR2, per the germline V gene, are SGHTA and FQGNSA. Concerning this clonotype itself: No cognate antigen has been identified for it. The record has no base qualities; no much larger clone is one base away.

For repertoire sequencing, TCR beta CDR3 regions were amplified from RNA transcripts. The first round was an RT-PCR using HTBI primers with the Qiagen OneStep RT-PCR kit, and this first round was followed by a second-round multiplex PCR, then size selection and purification. Sequencing of the libraries was carried out on an Illumina HiSeq2000 in paired-end mode with 100 bp reads. Under the source paper's analysis protocol: SOAPnuke was used for read processing, and reads with adapters, uncalled bases, a mean Phred below 15, or no exact constant-primer or identifier match were discarded. COPE v1.2.5 was used to merge the high-quality paired reads. Unique nucleotide sequences were defined as clonotypes and aligned to IMGT TRB V, D and J references using MiTCR v1.1. Only V-J combinations with frequency above 0.0001 were analysed, covering 98% to 99.2% of repertoires. For each V-J combination, a TCR clonal expansion and chaos score was defined as F50 clonal expansion divided by the chaos observed in the TCRdist matrix. Welch's t-statistics and random forest were used to narrow the features down to more than 10 V-J combinations, which were then fed into a naive Bayes classifier. The Morisita-Horn index was used to measure how similar the thyroid and blood repertoires were. TCRdb redid the processing of the public reads, applying fastp at Q25 and MiXCR, and retained in-frame beta chains. CDR3 protein duplicates are merged, each entry listing the most common genes and DNA. TCRdb, not the original authors, processed these V and J calls. Recorded for this sample are roughly 1.1 million distinct CDR3 sequences; about two fifths of them occurred a single time. 8.5% to 14% of the sample belongs to the ten largest clones.

The hyperthyroidism patients were 18 to 65 years old and newly diagnosed, with a disease duration of less than 2 months. Patients with other autoimmune diseases, uncontrolled infections, pregnancy or lactation were excluded. Diagnosis was based on clinical symptoms, serum thyroxine, TRAb, thyroid ultrasound and orbital computed tomography. Total RNA was extracted using Trizol reagent, and RNA quality was checked on an Agilent 2100 Bioanalyzer. The sequence came from an adult man with Graves' hyperthyroidism. Sequenced material: peripheral blood or thyroid tissue (not recorded which). The rearranged segments are TRBV7-2 and TRBJ2-5; 8 central bases correspond to TRBD2. The CDR3 reads CASSLSSGAGETQYF. The DNA sequence is as follows: TGTGCCAGCAGCTTAAGTAGCGGGGCTGGGGAGACCCAGTACTTC.